Presented here are 26 T cell receptor beta chains from one specimen sequenced in a study of blood T cell repertoires in COVID-19. Here immunoSEQ multiplex PCR was the method, and the copy in TCRdb shows in-frame clones only, minus some. The data show approximately 300,000 clones, with less than 85% seen just once and 1.5% to 2% held by the top ten. The source material was PBMCs or T cells enriched from blood (not recorded which). These receptors were collected from a woman in her 30s who had been exposed to COVID-19.

The rearrangement joins TRBV19 to TRBJ2-1; 12 nucleotides match TRBD2. The trim removed 6 bases at V and 1 base at J, leaving 4 bases unmatched. The CDR3 consists of 16 residues. Germline V gene sequence: CDR1 LNHDA, CDR2 SQIVND (reference sequence). The CDR3 loop is CASSTLAGGSYNEQFF. In nucleotides, the CDR3 is TGTGCCAGTAGCACCCTAGCGGGAGGGTCCTACAATGAGCAGTTCTTC.

DNA of the CDR3: TGTGCCAGCAGCCAAGTTTCTAACCGAGGGACTTTCTTT. It specifies CASSQVSNRGTFF. This chain uses TRBV3-1 (or the pseudogene TRBV3-2) with TRBJ1-1; D remains ambiguous. The CDR3 is 13 amino acids. V lost 1 base and J lost 12, with 15 bases in between. Germline V gives CDR1 LGHDT, CDR2 YNNKEL (reference sequence).

This clone has a single count. This chain links TRBV11-2 with TRBJ2-3; TRBD2 agrees at 7 bases. This CDR3 is 16 amino acids long. CDR1 and CDR2 (germline): SGHAT, FQNNGV. V was pared by 4 bases and J by 1 base, with 8 bases of the junction left unmatched. The CDR3 DNA follows: TGTGCCAGCAGCTCTCCAGTCCTAGCGGGCACAGATACGCAGTATTTT. Its protein is CASSSPVLAGTDTQYF.

This chain links TRBV5-1 with TRBJ1-1; no clear D gene. Looked up from germline, CDR1 is SGHRS and CDR2 is YFSETQ. There are 16 residues in the CDR3. V lost 0 bases and J lost 4, with 16 bases in between. The chain's CDR3 is CASSLERRATSTEAFF. For the CDR3, the DNA is TGCGCCAGCAGCTTGGAGAGGCGTGCGACGAGCACTGAAGCTTTCTTT. The complete variable domain, with remaining parts taken from reference TRBV5-1 and TRBJ1-1, reads KAGVTQTPRYLIKTRGQQVTLSCSPISGHRSVSWYQQTPGQGLQFLFEYFSETQRNKGNFPGRFSGRQFSNSRSEMNVSTLELGDSALYLCASSLERRATSTEAFFGQGTRLTVV.

J is TRBJ2-2 and V is TRBV7-8; TRBD1 is a possible D gene (6 bases). The V gene lost 5 bases and the J gene lost 4 bases, with 14 bases spanning the gap. Per the germline V gene, CDR1 is SGHVS and CDR2 is FQNEAQ. The CDR3 totals 15 residues. The CDR3 coding sequence is TGTGCCAGCAGCCGAAATCAGGGGTCCACCGGGGAGCTGTTTTTT. It yields the protein CASSRNQGSTGELFF.

J is TRBJ2-3 and V is TRBV27; the match to TRBD1 covers 8 bases. Germline V gene lookup returns CDR1 MNHEY and CDR2 SMNVEV (reference sequence). With 5 bases clipped from V and 3 bases from J, the junction kept 10 bases outside the gene matches. The CDR3 extends over 16 amino acids. CDR3 in amino acids: CASSTWDRIITDTQYF. The CDR3 nucleotides are TGTGCCAGCAGTACTTGGGACAGGATCATTACAGATACGCAGTATTTT.

Of note for this clone: The junction departs from the called germline gene at one end, perhaps through a read error. V and J are TRBV11-2 and TRBJ1-2; TRBD1 agrees at 9 bases. Looked up from germline, CDR1 is SGHAT and CDR2 is FQNNGV. There are 16 residues in the CDR3. CDR3 DNA: TGTGCCAGCAGCTTAGGGGGACAGGGTTTTAACTATGGCTACACTTTC. Protein: CASSLGGQGFNYGYTF.

The chain has TRBV4-3 and TRBJ1-1, with D possibly TRBD1 on 5 matching bases. V was clipped by 0 bases and J by 6 bases, with 17 bases between them. Germline V gene data show CDR1 as LGHNA and CDR2 as YSLEER. This CDR3 has 16 amino acids. The chain's CDR3 is CASSQESSPTGAEAFF. The CDR3 bases are TGCGCCAGCAGCCAAGAATCGAGCCCAACGGGGGCTGAAGCTTTCTTT.

The chain has TRBV29-1 and TRBJ2-1, with D possibly matching TRBD2 (5 bases). CDR3 length: 15 amino acids. The V end was cut by 3 bases, the J end by 0 bases, with 12 bases between. The V gene's germline CDR1 is SQVTM and CDR2 ANQGSEA. The CDR3 region is CSVDGVGSSYNEQFF. Written as DNA, the CDR3 is TGCAGCGTTGATGGTGTAGGGAGCTCCTACAATGAGCAGTTCTTC.

This rearrangement joins TRBV7-2 to TRBJ1-5; weak D call: TRBD1 (5 bases). Deletions cut 3 bases from V and 4 bases from J, with 10 bases between. Germline-derived CDR1 and CDR2 are SGHTA and FQGNSA. The CDR3 has 14 residues. In DNA form, the CDR3 reads TGTGCCAGCAGCTTTGGTAGGGGTAATCAGCCCCAGCATTTT. It specifies CASSFGRGNQPQHF.

The gene calls are TRBV9 and TRBJ2-1; a possible D gene is TRBD2 (5 bases). Trimming shortened V by 4 bases and J by 7 bases, and 9 bases separated the two germline ends. Germline CDR1 reads SGDLS; CDR2 reads YYNGEE. The CDR3 extends over 12 amino acids. CDR3 amino acids: CASSLSGNEQFF. The CDR3 region has the DNA TGTGCCAGCAGCCTCTCGGGGAATGAGCAGTTCTTC.

The J gene is TRBJ1-2, the V gene TRBV3-1 (or the pseudogene TRBV3-2); D unresolved. CDR1 and CDR2 from the germline V gene are LGHDT and YNNKEL (reference sequence). This CDR3 contains 12 residues. The ends were cut back, 1 base at V and 6 bases at J, with 6 bases in the middle. CDR3 in DNA: TGTGCCAGCAGCCAAGCCCCGGATGGCTACACCTTC. Translating it yields CASSQAPDGYTF.

V is TRBV2 and J is TRBJ2-1; tentative D call: TRBD2 (5 bases). Trimming cost V 8 bases and J 9 bases, with 14 bases left between them. Germline V gene lookup returns CDR1 SNHLY and CDR2 FYNNEI. The CDR3 spans 12 residues. The CDR3 spells CASHRRGSEQFF. As DNA, the CDR3 is TGTGCCAGCCACCGGAGAGGGAGTGAGCAGTTCTTC.

This rearrangement joins TRBV7-6 to TRBJ1-2; D gene unclear. The V gene lost 6 bases and the J gene lost 2 bases, with 13 bases spanning the gap. The germline gives CDR1 SGHVS, CDR2 FNYEAQ. The CDR3 is 14 residues long. The CDR3, as DNA: TGTGCCAGCAGTAGCGTGGCAGAAAACTATGGCTACACCTTC. This codes for CASSSVAENYGYTF.

The genes are TRBV5-1 and TRBJ2-3; 7 bases match TRBD2. The CDR3 extends over 13 amino acids. Germline trimming cut 3 bases from V and 4 bases from J; bases unmatched to any gene: 2. Germline loops: CDR1 SGHRS, CDR2 YFSETQ. The CDR3: CASSWGGADTQYF. In DNA, the CDR3 is TGCGCCAGCAGCTGGGGGGGTGCAGATACGCAGTATTTT.

This chain connects TRBV5-4 to TRBJ1-2; D remains unclear. CDR3 length: 11 amino acids. V was shortened by 3 bases and J by 12 bases, with 12 bases between the two germline ends. The germline gives CDR1 SGHNT, CDR2 YYREEE (reference sequence). CDR3 in DNA: TGTGCCAGCAGCTCCTCACTTGGAGACACCTTC. Translated: CASSSSLGDTF.

This clone was picked up one time. V and J are TRBV5-6 and TRBJ2-6, with TRBD1 as a possible D gene (5 bases). Trimming removed 0 bases at V and 2 bases at J, with 6 bases between. From germline, CDR1 is SGHDT and CDR2 YYEEEE. The CDR3 loop spans 15 amino acids. CDR3 sequence: CASSLGQTGANVLTF. CDR3 DNA: TGTGCCAGCAGCTTGGGACAGACTGGGGCCAACGTCCTGACTTTC.

The chain recombines TRBV28 with TRBJ1-1; 7 bases align to TRBD1. Germline V gene lookup returns CDR1 MDHEN and CDR2 SYDVKM. J lost 5 bases, V lost 10 bases, and 16 bases had no gene match. The CDR3 runs 15 residues. The CDR3 reads CATRGADRRGTEAFF. The CDR3 nucleotides are TGTGCCACCCGGGGAGCGGACAGGCGTGGGACTGAAGCTTTCTTT.

Concerning this clone: One end of the junction varies from germline; a read error may be responsible. The chain joins TRBV7-7 to TRBJ2-1; D possibly corresponds to TRBD2 (7 bases). Germline V lookup: CDR1 SSHAT, CDR2 FNYEAQ (reference sequence). The CDR3 contains 17 residues. CDR3 residues: CASSRQPRGASYNEQFF. In DNA, the CDR3 is TGTGCTAGCAGTCGTCAACCCCGGGGGGCCTCCTACAATGAGCAGTTCTTC.

A few counts support this clone. This chain joins TRBV7-9 and TRBJ2-3; 10 bases are shared with TRBD2. Germline V gene sequence: CDR1 SEHNR, CDR2 FQNEAQ (reference sequence). This CDR3 contains 15 residues. Trimming cost V 3 bases and J 1 base; bases outside gene matches: 1. The CDR3 sequence is CASSFGTSGTDTQYF. In nucleotides, the CDR3 is TGTGCCAGCAGCTTCGGGACTAGCGGCACAGATACGCAGTATTTT.

This clone was counted only a few times. This chain links TRBV6-5 with TRBJ1-2; D may be TRBD1 (5 bases). The CDR3 has 14 residues. Trimming cost V 5 bases and J 7 bases, with 17 bases left between them. CDR1 MNHEY and CDR2 SVGAGI come from the germline V gene. Here the CDR3 DNA reads TGTGCCAGCAGTACTGGACAACCTACCTCTGGCTACACCTTC. Its protein product is CASSTGQPTSGYTF.

The chain uses TRBV9 and TRBJ1-6; D gene uncertain. The CDR3 is 13 amino acids. Between the trimmed V and J ends, which lost 0 bases and 10 bases, there was a span of 8 bases. Germline CDR1 reads SGDLS; CDR2 reads YYNGEE. This chain's CDR3 is CASSVDTNSPLHF. DNA for the CDR3: TGTGCCAGCAGCGTAGACACCAACTCACCCCTCCACTTT.

The chain couples TRBV19 to TRBJ1-2, with TRBD1 identical over 9 bases. There are 14 residues in the CDR3. V shed 9 bases, J shed 8 bases, and the junction held 13 bases outside the gene matches. Per the germline V gene, CDR1 is LNHDA and CDR2 is SQIVND (reference sequence). CDR3 bases: TGTGCCAGCGCACGGGACAGGGCAGTGAGGGGCTACACCTTC. It is translated as CASARDRAVRGYTF.

The J gene is TRBJ1-6, the V gene TRBV28; TRBD1 is a possible D gene (5 bases). Germline values: CDR1 MDHEN, CDR2 SYDVKM. This CDR3 is built from 17 residues. Between the trimmed V and J ends, which lost 4 bases and 7 bases, there was a span of 20 bases. The CDR3 loop reads CASSSRGSSPGNSPLHF. The CDR3 nucleotides read TGTGCCAGCAGTTCCCGGGGGTCGAGCCCCGGGAATTCACCCCTCCACTTT.

The chain joins TRBV15 to TRBJ2-7; TRBD2 matches 8 bases. Trimming cost V 0 bases and J 4 bases; bases outside gene matches: 5. In germline, CDR1 is LNHNV, CDR2 YYDKDF (reference sequence). There are 15 residues in the CDR3. The CDR3: CATSRDVGGAYEQYF. The CDR3 DNA follows: TGTGCCACCAGCAGAGATGTCGGGGGGGCATACGAGCAGTACTTC.

This sequence joins TRBV30 and TRBJ2-1, with D possibly TRBD2 on 6 matching bases. The V end lost 4 bases, the J end lost 6 bases, and 19 bases lay between the germline ends. This CDR3 is built from 15 residues. From germline, CDR1 is GTSNPN and CDR2 SVGIG (reference sequence). CDR3 protein: CAWNLARGGFNEQFF. The CDR3, as DNA: TGTGCCTGGAATCTAGCGCGTGGGGGTTTCAATGAGCAGTTCTTC.